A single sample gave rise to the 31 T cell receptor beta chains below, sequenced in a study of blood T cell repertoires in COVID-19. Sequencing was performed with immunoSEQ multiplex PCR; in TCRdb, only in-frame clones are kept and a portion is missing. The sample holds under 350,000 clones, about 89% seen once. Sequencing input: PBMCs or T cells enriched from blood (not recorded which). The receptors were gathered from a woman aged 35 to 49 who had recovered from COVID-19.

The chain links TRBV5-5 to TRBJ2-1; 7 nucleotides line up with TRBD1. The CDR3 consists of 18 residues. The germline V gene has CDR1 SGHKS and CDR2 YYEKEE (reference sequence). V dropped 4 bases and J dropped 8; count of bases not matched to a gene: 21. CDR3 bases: TGTGCCAGCAGCACCCTTAAGGGGGCGGACCCCCAGGGGGATGAGCAGTTCTTC. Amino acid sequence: CASSTLKGADPQGDEQFF.

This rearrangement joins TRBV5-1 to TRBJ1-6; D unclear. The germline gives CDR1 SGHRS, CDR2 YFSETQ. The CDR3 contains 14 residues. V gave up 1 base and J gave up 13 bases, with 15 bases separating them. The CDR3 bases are TGCGCCAGCAGCTTGCGAGGGTCTACCAATCCCCTCCACTTT. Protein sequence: CASSLRGSTNPLHF.

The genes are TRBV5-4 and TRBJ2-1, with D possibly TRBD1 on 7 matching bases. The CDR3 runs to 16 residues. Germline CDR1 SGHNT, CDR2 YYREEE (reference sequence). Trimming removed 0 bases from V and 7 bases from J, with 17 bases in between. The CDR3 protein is CASSLARGAPVNEQFF. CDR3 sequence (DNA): TGTGCCAGCAGCTTGGCCAGGGGGGCCCCCGTAAATGAGCAGTTCTTC.

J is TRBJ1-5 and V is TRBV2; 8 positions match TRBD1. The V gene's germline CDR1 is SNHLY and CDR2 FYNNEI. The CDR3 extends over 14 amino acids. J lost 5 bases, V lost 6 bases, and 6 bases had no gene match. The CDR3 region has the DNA TGTGCCAGCAGAACAGGGGGATTGGATCAGCCCCAGCATTTT. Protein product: CASRTGGLDQPQHF. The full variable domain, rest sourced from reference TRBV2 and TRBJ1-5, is EPEVTQTPSHQVTQMGQEVILRCVPISNHLYFYWYRQILGQKVEFLVSFYNNEISEKSEIFDDQFSVERPDGSNFTLKIRSTKLEDSAMYFCASRTGGLDQPQHFGDGTRLSIL.

The CDR3 DNA follows: TGCGCCAGCAGACCTTCACAGGGAAACACTGAAGCTTTCTTT. This translates into CASRPSQGNTEAFF. The chain has TRBV5-1 and TRBJ1-1; TRBD1 is a possible D gene (6 bases). This CDR3 comprises 14 residues. Germline loops: CDR1 SGHRS, CDR2 YFSETQ. V was shortened by 5 bases and J by 2 bases, with 13 bases between the two germline ends.

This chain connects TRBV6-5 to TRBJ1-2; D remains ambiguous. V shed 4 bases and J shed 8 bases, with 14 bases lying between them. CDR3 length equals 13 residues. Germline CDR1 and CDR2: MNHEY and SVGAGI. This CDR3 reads CASSSTGSKGYTF. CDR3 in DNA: TGTGCCAGCAGTTCGACGGGGAGTAAAGGCTACACCTTC.

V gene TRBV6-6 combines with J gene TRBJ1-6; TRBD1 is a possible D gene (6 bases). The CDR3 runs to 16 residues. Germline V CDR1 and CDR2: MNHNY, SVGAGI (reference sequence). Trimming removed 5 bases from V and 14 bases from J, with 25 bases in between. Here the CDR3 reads CASSGRGGRDLATLHF. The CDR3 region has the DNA TGTGCCAGCAGTGGCCGCGGGGGGCGGGATCTCGCGACCCTCCACTTT.

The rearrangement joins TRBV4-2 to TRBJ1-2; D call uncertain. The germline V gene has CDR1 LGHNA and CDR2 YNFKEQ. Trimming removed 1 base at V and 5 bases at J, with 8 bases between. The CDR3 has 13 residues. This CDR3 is CASSQVESYGYTF. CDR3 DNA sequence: TGTGCCAGCAGCCAAGTAGAGTCATATGGCTACACCTTC.

CDR3 in amino acids: CASSYGGEYGYTF. The CDR3 nucleotides are TGTGCCAGCAGTTATGGGGGGGAGTATGGCTACACCTTC. The chain is built from TRBV6-5 and TRBJ1-2; maybe TRBD1 (5 bases). The CDR3 extends over 13 amino acids. Per the germline V gene, CDR1 is MNHEY and CDR2 is SVGAGI. With 3 bases removed from V and 5 bases from J, the gap between germline ends came to 10 bases.

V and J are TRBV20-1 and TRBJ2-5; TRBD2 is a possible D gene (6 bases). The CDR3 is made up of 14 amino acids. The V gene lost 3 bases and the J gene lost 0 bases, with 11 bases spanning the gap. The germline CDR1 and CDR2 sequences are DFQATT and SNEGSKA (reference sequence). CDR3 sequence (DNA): TGCAGTGCTAGTGTCGGGAGCGACCAAGAGACCCAGTACTTC. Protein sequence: CSASVGSDQETQYF.

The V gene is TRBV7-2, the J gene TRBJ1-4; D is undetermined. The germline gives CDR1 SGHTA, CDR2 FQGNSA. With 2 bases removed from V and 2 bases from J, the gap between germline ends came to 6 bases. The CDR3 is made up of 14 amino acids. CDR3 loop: CASSLSGTNEKLFF. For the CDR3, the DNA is TGTGCCAGCAGCTTATCCGGGACTAATGAAAAACTGTTTTTT.

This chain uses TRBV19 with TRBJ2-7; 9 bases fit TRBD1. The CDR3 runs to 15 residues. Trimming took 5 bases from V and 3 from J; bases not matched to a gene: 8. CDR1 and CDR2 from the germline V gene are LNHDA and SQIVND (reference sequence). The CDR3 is CASSYTGQGHYEQYF. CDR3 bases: TGTGCCAGTAGTTATACGGGACAGGGTCACTACGAGCAGTACTTC.

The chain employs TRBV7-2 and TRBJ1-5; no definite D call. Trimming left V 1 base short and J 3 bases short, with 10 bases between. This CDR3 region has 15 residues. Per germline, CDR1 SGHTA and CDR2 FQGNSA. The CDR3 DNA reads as TGTGCCAGCAGCTTAGTGGCCGGGAACAATCAGCCCCAGCATTTT. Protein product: CASSLVAGNNQPQHF.

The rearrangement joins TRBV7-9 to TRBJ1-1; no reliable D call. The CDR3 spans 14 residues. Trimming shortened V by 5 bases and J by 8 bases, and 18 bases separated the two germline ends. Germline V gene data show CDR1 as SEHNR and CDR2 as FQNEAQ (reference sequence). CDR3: CASSPSLRASEAFF. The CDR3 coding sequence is TGTGCCAGCAGCCCATCGTTGAGGGCCAGCGAAGCTTTCTTT.

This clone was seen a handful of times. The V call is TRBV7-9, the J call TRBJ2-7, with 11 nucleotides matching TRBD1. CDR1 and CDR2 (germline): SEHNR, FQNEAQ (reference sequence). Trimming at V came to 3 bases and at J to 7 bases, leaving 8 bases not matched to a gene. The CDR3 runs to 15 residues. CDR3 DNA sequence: TGTGCCAGCAGCTTCGGCGGACAGGGGGCCGAGGAGCAGTACTTC. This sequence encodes CASSFGGQGAEEQYF.

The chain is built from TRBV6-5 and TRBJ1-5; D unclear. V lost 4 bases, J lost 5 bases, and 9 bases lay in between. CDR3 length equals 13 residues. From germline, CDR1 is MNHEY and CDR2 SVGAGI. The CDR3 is CASSSDGDQPQHF. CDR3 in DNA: TGTGCCAGCAGTTCTGACGGGGATCAGCCCCAGCATTTT.

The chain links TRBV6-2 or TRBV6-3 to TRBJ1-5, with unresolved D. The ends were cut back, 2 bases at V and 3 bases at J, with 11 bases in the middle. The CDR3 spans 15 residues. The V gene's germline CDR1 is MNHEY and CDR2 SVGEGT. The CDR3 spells CASSYGTVHNQPQHF. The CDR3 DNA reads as TGTGCCAGCAGTTACGGTACGGTCCACAATCAGCCCCAGCATTTT.

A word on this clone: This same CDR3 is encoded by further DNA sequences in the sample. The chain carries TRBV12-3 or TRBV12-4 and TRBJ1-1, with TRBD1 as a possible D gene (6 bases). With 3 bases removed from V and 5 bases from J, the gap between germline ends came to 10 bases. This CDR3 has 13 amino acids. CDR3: CASSLGGRTEAFF. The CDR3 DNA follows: TGTGCCAGCAGTTTGGGGGGGCGGACTGAAGCTTTCTTT.

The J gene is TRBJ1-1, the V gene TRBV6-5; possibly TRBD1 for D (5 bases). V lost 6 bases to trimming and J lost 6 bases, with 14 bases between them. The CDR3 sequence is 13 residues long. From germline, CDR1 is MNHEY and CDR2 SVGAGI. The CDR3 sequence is CASRPGGFPEAFF. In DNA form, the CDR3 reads TGTGCCAGCAGACCTGGGGGGTTCCCTGAAGCTTTCTTT.

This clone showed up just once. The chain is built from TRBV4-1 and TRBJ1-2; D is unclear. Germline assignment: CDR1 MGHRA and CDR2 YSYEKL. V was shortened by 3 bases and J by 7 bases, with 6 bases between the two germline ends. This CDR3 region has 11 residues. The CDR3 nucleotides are TGCGCCAGCAGCCACCCCCTTGGCTACACCTTC. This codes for CASSHPLGYTF.

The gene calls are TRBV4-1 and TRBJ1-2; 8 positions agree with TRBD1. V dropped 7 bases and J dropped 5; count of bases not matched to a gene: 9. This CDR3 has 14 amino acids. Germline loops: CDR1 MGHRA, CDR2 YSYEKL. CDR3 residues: CASTHRTGQYGYTF. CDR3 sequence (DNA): TGCGCCAGCACCCACCGGACAGGGCAATATGGCTACACCTTC.

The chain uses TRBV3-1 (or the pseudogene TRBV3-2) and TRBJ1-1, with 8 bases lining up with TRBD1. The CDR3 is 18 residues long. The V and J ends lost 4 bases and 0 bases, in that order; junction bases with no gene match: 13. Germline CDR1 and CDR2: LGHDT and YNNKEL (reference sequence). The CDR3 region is CASSLRRQGLGVNTEAFF. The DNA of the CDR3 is TGTGCCAGCAGCCTCAGACGACAGGGGCTGGGCGTGAACACTGAAGCTTTCTTT.

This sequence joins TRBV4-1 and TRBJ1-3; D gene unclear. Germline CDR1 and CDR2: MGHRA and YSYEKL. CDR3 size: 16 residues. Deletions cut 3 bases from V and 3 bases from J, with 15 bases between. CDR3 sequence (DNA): TGCGCCAGCAGCCACCCCGCGGGAAGTTTTGGAAACACCATATATTTT. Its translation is CASSHPAGSFGNTIYF.

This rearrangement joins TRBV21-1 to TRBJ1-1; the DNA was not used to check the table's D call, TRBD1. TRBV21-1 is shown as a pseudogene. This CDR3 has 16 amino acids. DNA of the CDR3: TGTGCCAGCAGCAAACTGGCAGGATCCATGAACACTGAAGCTTTCTTT. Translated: CASSKLAGSMNTEAFF.

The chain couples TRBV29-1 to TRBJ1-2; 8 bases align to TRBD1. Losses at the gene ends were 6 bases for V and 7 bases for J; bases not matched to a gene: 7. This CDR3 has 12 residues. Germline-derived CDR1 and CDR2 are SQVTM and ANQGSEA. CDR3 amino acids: CSVWTGNGGYTF. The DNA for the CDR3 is TGCAGCGTCTGGACAGGGAATGGTGGCTACACCTTC. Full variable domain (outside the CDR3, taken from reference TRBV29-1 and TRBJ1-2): SAVISQKPSRDICQRGTSLTIQCQVDSQVTMMFWYRQQPGQSLTLIATANQGSEATYESGFVIDKFPISRPNLTFSTLTVSNMSPEDSSIYLCSVWTGNGGYTFGSGTRLTVV.

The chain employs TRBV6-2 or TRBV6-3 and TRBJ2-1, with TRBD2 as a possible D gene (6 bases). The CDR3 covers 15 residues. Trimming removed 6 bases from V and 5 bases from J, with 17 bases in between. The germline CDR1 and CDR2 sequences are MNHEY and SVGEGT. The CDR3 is CASSESGSLNNEQFF. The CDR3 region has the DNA TGTGCCAGCAGCGAAAGCGGGTCACTTAACAATGAGCAGTTCTTC.

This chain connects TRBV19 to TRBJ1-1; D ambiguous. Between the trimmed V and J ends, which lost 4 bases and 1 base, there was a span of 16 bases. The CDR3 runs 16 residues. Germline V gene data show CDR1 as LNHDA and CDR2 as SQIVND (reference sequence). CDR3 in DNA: TGTGCCAGTAGTAAAAGTGGTTCCGCCGGGAACACTGAAGCTTTCTTT. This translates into CASSKSGSAGNTEAFF.

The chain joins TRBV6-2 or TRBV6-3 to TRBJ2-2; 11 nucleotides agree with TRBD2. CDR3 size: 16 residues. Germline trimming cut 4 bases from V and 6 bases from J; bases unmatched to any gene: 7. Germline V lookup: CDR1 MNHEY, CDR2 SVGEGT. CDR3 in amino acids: CASSFTLAGVPGELFF. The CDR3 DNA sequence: TGTGCCAGCAGTTTCACACTAGCGGGAGTTCCCGGGGAGCTGTTTTTT.

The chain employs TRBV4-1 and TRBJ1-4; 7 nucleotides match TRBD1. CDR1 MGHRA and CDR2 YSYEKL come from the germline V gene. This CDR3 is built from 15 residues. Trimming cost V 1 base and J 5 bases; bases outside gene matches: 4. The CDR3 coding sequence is TGCGCCAGCAGCCAAGGTAACAGGGGAAATGAAAAACTGTTTTTT. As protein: CASSQGNRGNEKLFF.

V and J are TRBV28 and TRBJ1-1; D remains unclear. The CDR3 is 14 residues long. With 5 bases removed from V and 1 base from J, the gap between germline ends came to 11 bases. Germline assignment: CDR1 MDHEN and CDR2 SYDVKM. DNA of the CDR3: TGTGCCAGCAGTCTCGTGCGGCCGAACACTGAAGCTTTCTTT. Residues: CASSLVRPNTEAFF.

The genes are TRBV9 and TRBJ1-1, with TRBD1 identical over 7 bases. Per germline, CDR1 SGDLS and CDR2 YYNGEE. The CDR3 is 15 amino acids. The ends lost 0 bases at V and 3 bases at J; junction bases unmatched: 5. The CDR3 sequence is CASSVEGTGDTEAFF. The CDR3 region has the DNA TGTGCCAGCAGCGTAGAAGGCACAGGGGACACTGAAGCTTTCTTT.